The 12 T cell receptor beta chains listed next were all sequenced from one sample in a study of blood T cells in healthy people across ages. Primed by a sample-barcoded 5' primer and a J-beta primer mix, a second PCR proceeded for 7 to 11 cycles. MiXCR was run by TCRdb on the 5' RACE reads, yielding one entry per CDR3 protein. The data hold hundreds of thousands of distinct CDR3 sequences, with roughly 21% observed a single time. The specimen sequenced was blood. These receptors came from a man aged 70-80 years in good health.

This clonotype has only a few counts. DNA of the CDR3: TGTGCCAGCAGCTTGGGACTCGGCACAGATACGCAGTATTTT. It translates to CASSLGLGTDTQYF. This chain joins TRBV7-2 and TRBJ2-3; D is possibly TRBD2 (6 bases). V lost 3 bases and J lost 1, with 8 bases in between. The CDR3 covers 14 residues. CDR1 and CDR2 (germline): SGHTA, FQGNSA.

This clonotype occurred a few times. The CDR3 spells CASSPVWSEADTQYF. DNA for the CDR3: TGTGCCAGCTCACCAGTTTGGTCGGAGGCAGATACGCAGTATTTT. The chain couples TRBV18 to TRBJ2-3, with TRBD2 as a possible D gene (5 bases). CDR1 is KGHSH, CDR2 LQKENI, per germline. Trimming stripped 2 bases from V and 4 bases from J, with 13 bases between. The CDR3 extends over 15 amino acids.

This clonotype was counted a few times. The chain couples TRBV7-9 to TRBJ2-7; D may correspond to TRBD1 or TRBD2 (5 bases each). The germline V and J ends were trimmed by 1 base and 3 bases, with 19 bases remaining between them. Per the germline V gene, CDR1 is SEHNR and CDR2 is FQNEAQ (reference sequence). This CDR3 comprises 17 residues. The CDR3 sequence is CASSLGSGRANFYEQYF. The CDR3 nucleotides read TGTGCCAGCAGCTTAGGGTCGGGGCGGGCGAATTTCTACGAGCAGTACTTC.

This clonotype has only a few counts. V is TRBV6-6 and J is TRBJ2-5, with 9 bases that match TRBD2. The end of the DNA is better explained by TRBJ2-1, so the J call may be wrong. Germline CDR1 MNHNY, CDR2 SVGAGI (reference sequence). The CDR3 covers 16 residues. The CDR3 spells CASSYSDGLARDEQFF. The CDR3 DNA follows: TGTGCCAGCAGTTACTCAGACGGACTAGCGAGGGATGAGCAGTTCTTC.

CDR3 coding DNA: TGTGCCAGCAGTGGGGGACAGGGAGTCTATGGCTACACCTTC. It is translated as CASSGGQGVYGYTF. J is TRBJ1-2 and V is TRBV2; TRBD1 aligns across 9 bases. The CDR3 length is 14 residues. Trimming cost V 4 bases and J 4 bases; bases outside gene matches: 4. Germline loops: CDR1 SNHLY, CDR2 FYNNEI.

The chain's CDR3 is CASSQVGLSNEQFF. The CDR3 DNA follows: TGCGCCAGCAGCCAAGTGGGTCTTAGCAATGAGCAGTTCTTC. The gene calls are TRBV4-1 and TRBJ2-1, with D uncertain. Per germline, CDR1 MGHRA and CDR2 YSYEKL. CDR3 length: 14 amino acids. The germline V and J ends were trimmed by 1 base and 6 bases, with 10 bases remaining between them.

The V call is TRBV10-3, the J call TRBJ2-3, with 9 bases aligning to TRBD1. This CDR3 is built from 15 residues. With V trimmed by 3 bases and J by 3 bases, 4 bases remained unmatched. The germline gives CDR1 ENHRY, CDR2 SYGVKD. The CDR3 DNA is TGTGCCATCAGTGAAGGACAGGGGAGAACAGATACGCAGTATTTT. It translates to CAISEGQGRTDTQYF.

J is TRBJ2-3 and V is TRBV27; D gene uncertain. The CDR3 is made up of 13 amino acids. Trimming took 3 bases from V and 3 from J, leaving 7 bases between them. Germline loops: CDR1 MNHEY, CDR2 SMNVEV (reference sequence). The DNA of the CDR3 is TGTGCCAGCAGTTTCCGTGAAACAGATACGCAGTATTTT. Translated, it gives CASSFRETDTQYF.

The chain has TRBV3-1 and TRBJ2-5; 11 nucleotides line up with TRBD1. The DNA end is more similar to TRBJ2-7, so the J call may be wrong. Germline CDR1 and CDR2: LGHDT and YNNKEL (reference sequence). This CDR3 spans 16 amino acids. This CDR3 is CASSQEPGTGGFEQYF. The CDR3 coding sequence is TGTGCCAGCAGCCAAGAGCCCGGGACAGGGGGTTTCGAGCAGTACTTC.

The chain uses TRBV20-1 and TRBJ2-1; TRBD2 matches at 10 bases. Germline CDR1 DFQATT, CDR2 SNEGSKA (reference sequence). Germline trimming cut 1 base from V and 0 bases from J; bases unmatched to any gene: 9. CDR3 length equals 18 residues. The CDR3 nucleotides are TGCAGTGCTAGAGGGGGTAGCGGGAGGCTTCTCTCCTACAATGAGCAGTTCTTC. Its protein product is CSARGGSGRLLSYNEQFF.

A few counts support this clonotype. The chain recombines TRBV2 with TRBJ1-1, with TRBD1 matching over 7 bases. The CDR3 spans 14 residues. CDR1 and CDR2 (germline): SNHLY, FYNNEI. The V and J ends lost 4 bases and 4 bases, in that order; junction bases with no gene match: 6. Here the CDR3 DNA reads TGTGCCAGCAGTGGTAGGGCAGGGGGCACTGAAGCTTTCTTT. As protein: CASSGRAGGTEAFF.

At least ten counts were recorded for this clonotype. The DNA for the CDR3 is TGTGCCTGGAGTGTAGGATCAAATCAGCCCCAGCATTTT. Translation: CAWSVGSNQPQHF. This chain links TRBV30 with TRBJ1-5; D unresolved. Germline V gene lookup returns CDR1 GTSNPN and CDR2 SVGIG (reference sequence). V was trimmed by 0 bases and J by 4 bases, leaving 7 bases between them. This CDR3 spans 13 amino acids.